The 19 T cell receptor beta chains below all came from one sample that was sequenced in a study of T cell clonality in common variable immunodeficiency. The data were produced by immunoSEQ multiplex PCR, yet TCRdb's version contains in-frame clones alone and is incomplete. This sample comprises about 20,000 clones, none seen once only. Study-level findings and limits: Common variable immunodeficiency TCR beta sequences reportedly had fewer deletions and N-nucleotide insertions.

Their antigens remain unidentified. Sequenced material: peripheral blood mononuclear cells. The source of these receptors is a human donor with common variable immunodeficiency.

This clone was counted at least ten times. The read terminates 3 residues before the CDR3 end, so the remaining end is supplied by the germline J gene. The chain combines TRBV5-1 with TRBJ1-1; D gene unclear. This CDR3 has 13 amino acids. V was cut by 2 bases and J by 0 bases, with 5 bases left in between. CDR1 SGHRS and CDR2 YFSETQ come from the germline V gene. The CDR3 loop is CASSFNMNTEAFF. Partial CDR3 DNA: TGCGCCAGCAGCTTTAATATGAACACTGAA.

Concerning this clone: Coverage ceases 3 residues before the CDR3 finishes, and the germline J gene fills in the end. V gene TRBV6-2 or TRBV6-3 combines with J gene TRBJ1-5; a weak D match, TRBD1 (6 bases). The V and J ends lost 5 bases and 9 bases respectively, with 11 bases between them. The CDR3 runs to 12 residues. From germline, CDR1 is MNHEY and CDR2 SVGEGT. CDR3 DNA, as far as it was read: TGTGCCAGCAGTACGGACAGACGGCCC. Translated: CASSTDRRP. The complete CDR3 reads CASSTDRRPQHF.

This clone was detected many times. The read halts 3 residues ahead of the CDR3 end, with the missing end drawn from the germline J gene. The rearrangement uses TRBV20-1 and TRBJ2-3; 7 bases line up with TRBD2. J lost 6 bases, V lost 0 bases, and 12 bases had no gene match. The CDR3 runs to 16 residues. Germline CDR1 and CDR2: DFQATT and SNEGSKA (reference sequence). CDR3 sequence reads: CSARDPLAGEADTQYF. The covered CDR3 bases are TGCAGTGCTAGAGATCCTCTGGCGGGAGAAGCGGATACG.

Concerning this clone: The observed sequence ends 3 residues before the CDR3 terminus, with the missing tail filled in from the germline J gene. The chain carries TRBV2 and TRBJ1-3; D is uncertain. The germline V and J ends were trimmed by 6 bases and 0 bases, with 6 bases remaining between them. CDR3 length: 13 amino acids. In germline, CDR1 is SNHLY, CDR2 FYNNEI. The CDR3 sequence is CASRATSGNTIYF. The sequenced part of the CDR3 DNA is TGTGCCAGCAGGGCAACCTCTGGAAACACC.

Regarding this clone: The read finishes 3 residues shy of the CDR3 end, and the germline J gene is used to complete it. V usage is TRBV20-1 and J usage is TRBJ1-1, with D possibly TRBD1 on 6 matching bases. CDR1 and CDR2 (germline): DFQATT, SNEGSKA (reference sequence). V lost 6 bases and J lost 3, with 14 bases in between. CDR3 size: 13 residues. The part of the CDR3 DNA that was read is TGCAGTGCCCACGGACAGAGAGACACTGAA. Its translation: CSAHGQRDTE. The full CDR3 protein is CSAHGQRDTEAFF.

With respect to this clone: The CDR3 end falls 3 residues outside the read, so it is completed with the germline J gene. The genes are TRBV5-1 and TRBJ2-5, with 8 bases fitting TRBD2. Per germline, CDR1 SGHRS and CDR2 YFSETQ. The CDR3 covers 15 residues. J lost 4 bases, V lost 3 bases, and 8 bases had no gene match. The CDR3 DNA, read in part, is TGCGCCAGCAGCTCCCAAGGGCGGGGGGCAGAGACC. It encodes CASSSQGRGAET. The complete CDR3 sequence is CASSSQGRGAETQYF.

There are many counts of this clone. The read terminates 3 residues before the CDR3 end, so the remaining end is supplied by the germline J gene. The rearrangement joins TRBV18 to TRBJ1-1, with 7 bases lining up with TRBD1. This CDR3 has 18 amino acids. The V segment lost 5 bases and the J segment 0 bases; nucleotides outside the gene matches: 15. CDR1 and CDR2 from the germline V gene are KGHSH and LQKENI. The CDR3 loop is CASSRTPGQLFVNTEAFF. CDR3 bases read: TGTGCCAGCTCAAGAACCCCGGGACAGTTATTTGTGAACACTGAA.

This clone has more than one count but fewer than ten. The CDR3 is cut off 3 residues early in the read; its end comes from the germline J gene. This chain uses TRBV5-1 with TRBJ2-5; TRBD2 matches at 11 bases. V shed 5 bases and J 5 bases; nucleotides not matched to a gene: 5. The CDR3 length is 14 residues. Germline assignment: CDR1 SGHRS and CDR2 YFSETQ. Partial CDR3 DNA: TGCGCCAGCAGGATACTAGCGGGGGAGGAGACC. Its translation is CASRILAGEET. The entire CDR3 reads CASRILAGEETQYF.

This clone occurred many times. The read terminates 3 residues ahead of where the CDR3 ends, so the germline J gene completes it. The chain uses TRBV5-1 and TRBJ1-1, with D perhaps matching TRBD1 (6 bases). Germline CDR1 SGHRS, CDR2 YFSETQ. The length of the CDR3 is 14 residues. V was shortened by 2 bases and J by 3 bases, with 11 bases between the two germline ends. The CDR3 is CASSFEDSHTEAFF. Partial CDR3 DNA: TGCGCCAGCAGCTTCGAGGACAGCCACACTGAA.

This clone was detected a few times. Read coverage stops 3 residues before the CDR3 terminus; the germline J gene supplies the remainder. The chain recombines TRBV2 with TRBJ1-1; no firm D call. The germline CDR1 and CDR2 sequences are SNHLY and FYNNEI. V shed 7 bases and J shed 5 bases, with 20 bases lying between them. This CDR3 has 15 residues. The covered CDR3 bases are TGTGCCAGCACCTCCGTTTTTGAGCGGAGGACTGAA. This translates into CASTSVFERRTE. The CDR3 as a whole reads CASTSVFERRTEAFF.

This clone appeared a few times. The read is 3 residues too short to cover the CDR3 end, so that end is filled in from the germline J gene. The chain links TRBV6-4 to TRBJ2-7; D remains unclear. This CDR3 comprises 13 residues. Per the germline V gene, CDR1 is MRHNA and CDR2 is SNTAGT. Trimming cost V 5 bases and J 4 bases, with 12 bases left between them. CDR3 bases read: TGTGCCAGCAGTTCCAGTCTTAAATACGAG. Translation: CASSSSLKYE. The entire CDR3 protein reads CASSSSLKYEQYF.

With regard to this clone: The missing CDR3 end, 3 residues past where the read stops, is filled in from the germline J gene. This chain connects TRBV7-8 to TRBJ1-5; TRBD1 aligns across 8 bases. The CDR3 is 15 residues long. Germline CDR1 reads SGHVS; CDR2 reads FQNEAQ. V dropped 3 bases and J dropped 5; count of bases not matched to a gene: 6. The part of the CDR3 DNA that was read is TGTGCCAGCAGCTTTGGCAGGGGGCCCTATCAGCCC. Translated, it gives CASSFGRGPYQP. Given in full, the CDR3 is CASSFGRGPYQPQHF.

Concerning this clone itself: The CDR3 end falls 3 residues outside the read, so it is completed with the germline J gene. The chain recombines TRBV18 with TRBJ2-7, with D possibly TRBD2 on 5 matching bases. Germline CDR1 and CDR2: KGHSH and LQKENI. The CDR3 loop spans 13 amino acids. V shed 2 bases and J shed 5 bases, with 10 bases lying between them. The part of the CDR3 DNA that was read is TGTGCCAGCTCACCATCTAGCATCGACGAG. Encoded protein: CASSPSSIDE. The complete CDR3 reads CASSPSSIDEQYF.

This clone has a count of ten or more. The read ends 3 residues shy of where the CDR3 ends; the end is completed using the germline J gene. The rearrangement joins TRBV14 to TRBJ2-7; D ambiguous. From germline, CDR1 is SGHDN and CDR2 FVKESK. CDR3 size: 14 residues. V was clipped by 2 bases and J by 0 bases, with 8 bases between them. CDR3 sequence reads: CASSQRSYSYEQYF. CDR3 DNA (partial): TGTGCCAGCAGCCAACGAAGCTACTCCTACGAG. Variable domain in full (rest from reference TRBV14 and TRBJ2-7): EAGVTQFPSHSVIEKGQTVTLRCDPISGHDNLYWYRRVMGKEIKFLLHFVKESKQDESGMPNNRFLAERTGGTYSTLKVQPAELEDSGVYFCASSQRSYSYEQYFGPGTRLTVT.

This clone was seen at least ten times. The read terminates 3 residues before the CDR3 end, so the remaining end is supplied by the germline J gene. The rearrangement joins TRBV20-1 to TRBJ2-2, with 8 bases aligning to TRBD1. Per germline, CDR1 DFQATT and CDR2 SNEGSKA (reference sequence). CDR3 length: 14 residues. Losses at the gene ends were 2 bases for V and 7 bases for J; bases not matched to a gene: 6. Incomplete CDR3 DNA: TGCAGTGCTAGACCTACAGGGGGGTACGGGGAG. It is translated as CSARPTGGYGE. Given in full, the CDR3 is CSARPTGGYGELFF.

CDR3 region: CASSLGRGISTDTQYF. The CDR3 bases that were read are TGTGCCAGCAGCTTAGGGAGGGGGATCAGCACAGATACG. The chain combines TRBV7-8 with TRBJ2-3, with D possibly called TRBD1 or TRBD2 (6 bases each). The CDR3 goes on 3 residues after the read ends, and that part is filled in from the germline J gene. The CDR3 sequence is 16 residues long. V dropped 1 base and J dropped 0 bases, with 11 bases sitting between them. Per the germline V gene, CDR1 is SGHVS and CDR2 is FQNEAQ.

About this clone itself: The read ends 3 residues early relative to the CDR3; the germline J gene fills the gap. The chain couples TRBV7-2 to TRBJ2-7; D is perhaps TRBD1 (5 bases). The V end was cut by 5 bases, the J end by 2 bases, with 10 bases between. CDR3 length: 13 amino acids. Germline-derived CDR1 and CDR2 are SGHTA and FQGNSA. The CDR3 bases that were read are TGTGCCAGCAGCACGCAGGGCACCTACGAG. It specifies CASSTQGTYE. The whole CDR3 protein reads CASSTQGTYEQYF.

With respect to this clone: The read halts 3 residues ahead of the CDR3 end, with the missing end drawn from the germline J gene. The chain is built from TRBV20-1 and TRBJ2-5; 12 bases fit TRBD2. Germline values: CDR1 DFQATT, CDR2 SNEGSKA (reference sequence). Trimming cost V 6 bases and J 0 bases; bases outside gene matches: 8. The CDR3 has 16 amino acids. The covered CDR3 bases are TGCAGTGCCCCTCCTAGCGGGAGGGAGTACCAAGAGACC. It yields the protein CSAPPSGREYQET. In full, the CDR3 reads CSAPPSGREYQETQYF.

Points on this clone: The CDR3 goes on 3 residues after the read ends, and that part is filled in from the germline J gene. The chain couples TRBV2 to TRBJ1-2; perhaps TRBD1 as D (5 bases). The CDR3 spans 16 residues. Germline assignment: CDR1 SNHLY and CDR2 FYNNEI. V lost 10 bases and J lost 6, with 27 bases in between. CDR3 DNA, as far as it was read: TGTGCCACCATCGTCGGGGGTTGGGGTAGGAAGGATGGC. Residues: CATIVGGWGRKDG. The whole CDR3 sequence is CATIVGGWGRKDGYTF.